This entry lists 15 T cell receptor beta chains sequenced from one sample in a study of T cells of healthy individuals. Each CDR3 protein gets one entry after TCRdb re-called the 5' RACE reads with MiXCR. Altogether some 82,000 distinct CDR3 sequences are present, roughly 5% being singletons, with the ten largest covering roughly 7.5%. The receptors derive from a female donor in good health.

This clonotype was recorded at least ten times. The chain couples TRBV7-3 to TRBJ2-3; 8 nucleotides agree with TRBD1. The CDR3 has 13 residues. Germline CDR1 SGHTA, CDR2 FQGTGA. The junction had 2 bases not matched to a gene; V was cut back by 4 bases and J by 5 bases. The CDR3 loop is CASSYGTGDTQYF. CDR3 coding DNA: TGTGCCAGCAGCTACGGGACAGGAGATACGCAGTATTTT. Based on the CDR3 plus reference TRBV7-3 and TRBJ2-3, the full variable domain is GAGVSQTPSNKVTEKGKYVELRCDPISGHTALYWYRQSLGQGPEFLIYFQGTGAADDSGLPNDRFFAVRPEGSVSTLKIQRTERGDSAVYLCASSYGTGDTQYFGPGTRLTVL.

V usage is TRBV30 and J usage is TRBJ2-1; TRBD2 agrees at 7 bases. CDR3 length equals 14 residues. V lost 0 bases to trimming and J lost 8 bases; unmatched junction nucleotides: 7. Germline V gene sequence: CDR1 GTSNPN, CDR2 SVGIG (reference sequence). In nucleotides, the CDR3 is TGTGCCTGGAGTGTTTCGACTAGCACGGATGAGCAGTTCTTC. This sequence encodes CAWSVSTSTDEQFF.

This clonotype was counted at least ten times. As DNA, the CDR3 is TGTGCCAGCAGTTACTCGAATGATGGGGACTGGCATAATTCACCCCTCCACTTT. It specifies CASSYSNDGDWHNSPLHF. The rearrangement links TRBV6-5 to TRBJ1-6; maybe TRBD1 (5 bases). Between the trimmed V and J ends, which lost 0 bases and 5 bases, there was a span of 17 bases. In germline, CDR1 is MNHEY, CDR2 SVGAGI. CDR3 length equals 18 residues.

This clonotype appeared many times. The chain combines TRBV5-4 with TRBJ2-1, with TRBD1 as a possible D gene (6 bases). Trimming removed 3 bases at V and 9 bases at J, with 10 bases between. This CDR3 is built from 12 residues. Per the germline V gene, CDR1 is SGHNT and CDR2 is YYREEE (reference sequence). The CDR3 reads CASSSTGTEQFF. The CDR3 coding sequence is TGTGCCAGCAGCTCAACAGGGACTGAGCAGTTCTTC.

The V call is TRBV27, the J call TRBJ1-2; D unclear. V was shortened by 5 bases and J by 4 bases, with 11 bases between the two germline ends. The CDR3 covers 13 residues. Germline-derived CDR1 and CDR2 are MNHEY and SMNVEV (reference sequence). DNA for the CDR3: TGTGCCAGCAGTCTACAGCCTAGCTATGGCTACACCTTC. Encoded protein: CASSLQPSYGYTF.

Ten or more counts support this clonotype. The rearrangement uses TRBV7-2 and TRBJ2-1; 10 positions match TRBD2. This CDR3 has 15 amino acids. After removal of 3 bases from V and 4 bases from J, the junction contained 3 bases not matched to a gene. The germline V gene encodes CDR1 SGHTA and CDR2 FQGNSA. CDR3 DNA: TGTGCCAGCAGCTTTCTAGCGGGAGAGTACAATGAGCAGTTCTTC. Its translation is CASSFLAGEYNEQFF.

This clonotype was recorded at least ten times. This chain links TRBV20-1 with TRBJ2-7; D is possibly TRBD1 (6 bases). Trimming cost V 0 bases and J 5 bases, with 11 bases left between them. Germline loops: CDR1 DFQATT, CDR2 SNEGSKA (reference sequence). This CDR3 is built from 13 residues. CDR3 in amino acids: CSARDLTGNEQYF. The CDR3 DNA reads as TGCAGTGCTAGAGATCTCACAGGGAACGAGCAGTACTTC.

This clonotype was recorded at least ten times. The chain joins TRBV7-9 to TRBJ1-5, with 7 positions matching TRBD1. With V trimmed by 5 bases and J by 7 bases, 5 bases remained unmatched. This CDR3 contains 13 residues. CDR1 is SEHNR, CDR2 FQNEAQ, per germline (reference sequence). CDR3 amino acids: CASSETGVQPQHF. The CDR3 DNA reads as TGTGCCAGCAGCGAAACAGGGGTACAGCCCCAGCATTTT.

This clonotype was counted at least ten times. CDR3 in amino acids: CASSLWLGTDNQPQHF. DNA of the CDR3: TGTGCCAGCAGCCTCTGGCTTGGGACAGATAATCAGCCCCAGCATTTT. The rearrangement uses TRBV5-8 and TRBJ1-5; 7 bases match TRBD1. V lost 4 bases and J lost 4; bases outside the gene matches: 11. The germline gives CDR1 SGHTS, CDR2 YDEGEE. CDR3 length: 16 residues.

CDR3 protein: CASSEAEGSYEQYF. The DNA for the CDR3 is TGTGCCAGCAGTGAAGCCGAGGGTTCATACGAGCAGTACTTC. This rearrangement joins TRBV6-1 to TRBJ2-7, with D possibly matching TRBD2 (5 bases). The CDR3 has 14 amino acids. Trimming stripped 0 bases from V and 4 bases from J, with 10 bases between. Germline V CDR1 and CDR2: MNHNS, SASEGT.

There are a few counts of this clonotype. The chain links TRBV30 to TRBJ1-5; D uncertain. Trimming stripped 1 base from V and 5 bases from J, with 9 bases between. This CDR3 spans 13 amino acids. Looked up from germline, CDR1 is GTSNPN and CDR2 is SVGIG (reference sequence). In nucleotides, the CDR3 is TGTGCCTGGAGTGAGTCTTCCTATCAGCCCCAGCATTTT. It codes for CAWSESSYQPQHF.

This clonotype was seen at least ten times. CDR3 amino acids: CASSGLAGVNEQFF. The CDR3 DNA follows: TGCGCCAGCTCCGGACTAGCGGGAGTCAATGAGCAGTTCTTC. The chain employs TRBV5-1 and TRBJ2-1; 13 bases map to TRBD2. CDR1 is SGHRS, CDR2 YFSETQ, per germline. J gave up 6 bases and V 7 bases, and 4 bases lay outside the gene matches. This CDR3 is 14 amino acids long.

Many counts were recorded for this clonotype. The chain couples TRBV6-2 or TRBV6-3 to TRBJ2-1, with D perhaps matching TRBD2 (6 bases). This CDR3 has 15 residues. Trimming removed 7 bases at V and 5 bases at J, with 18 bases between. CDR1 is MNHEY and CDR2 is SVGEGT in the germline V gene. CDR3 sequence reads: CASTSRTSQNNEQFF. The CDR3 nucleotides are TGTGCCAGCACCTCACGAACTAGCCAAAACAATGAGCAGTTCTTC.

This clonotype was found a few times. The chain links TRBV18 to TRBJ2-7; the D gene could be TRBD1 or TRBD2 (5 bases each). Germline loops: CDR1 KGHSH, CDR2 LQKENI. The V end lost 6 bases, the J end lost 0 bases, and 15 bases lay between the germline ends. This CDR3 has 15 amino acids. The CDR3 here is CASSRDQTVSYEQYF. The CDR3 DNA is TGTGCCAGCTCCCGGGACCAAACCGTCTCCTACGAGCAGTACTTC.

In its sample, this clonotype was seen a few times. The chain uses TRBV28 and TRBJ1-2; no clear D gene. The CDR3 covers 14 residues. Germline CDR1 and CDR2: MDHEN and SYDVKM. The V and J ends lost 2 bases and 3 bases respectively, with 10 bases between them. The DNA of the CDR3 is TGTGCCAGCAGTTTACCACCAGGCGACTATGGCTACACCTTC. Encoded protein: CASSLPPGDYGYTF.